The present TCR beta chain was sequenced within a study of blood T cell repertoires in COVID-19. This clone has a single count. Original analysis: Estimation of nucleated cell counts was performed using reference gene primer amplification. Repertoires were generated with immunoSEQ multiplex PCR, while TCRdb's copy carries only in-frame clones and drops some. V, J and clone size reflect that table, while D and trimming were determined from the DNA. The repertoire includes about 190,000 clones, approximately 90% of them detected once, and approximately 1.1% sits in the top ten. Looked up from germline, CDR1 is LGHDT and CDR2 is YNNKEL (reference sequence). V was trimmed by 3 bases and J by 4 bases, leaving 10 bases between them. The CDR3 totals 14 residues.

The sample comprised peripheral blood. The gene calls are TRBV3-1 (or the pseudogene TRBV3-2) and TRBJ1-5, with D possibly TRBD1 on 6 matching bases. The sequence was obtained from a man aged 25 to 45 with acute or convalescent COVID-19. The CDR3 protein is CASSQGGANQPQHF. CDR3 DNA sequence: TGTGCCAGCAGCCAGGGGGGGGCAAATCAGCCCCAGCATTTT.